The clone carrying this TCR beta chain was found a few times. Germline and junction disagree at one end, which may indicate a read error. The record originates from a study of molecular identifiers for immune sequencing clone quantification. In the study overall: In the replicates, RNA derived from around 20,000 or 99,000 naive CD8 cells was divided into five parts, and four were sequenced.

A single record per CDR3 protein comes from TCRdb applying MiXCR to the PCR reads. The sample includes 35,000 or so distinct CDR3 sequences, 15% to 20% of them seen just once. CDR3 length equals 16 residues. This chain joins TRBV5-3 and TRBJ2-7; TRBD1 agrees at 10 bases. TRBV5-3 is designated an ORF whose function remains uncertain. This TCR derives from a human donor in good health. Some libraries in this study had Jurkat cell RNA spiked in. The sample comprised naive CD8+ T cells from blood, with Jurkat cell RNA spiked in. Subset described: FACS-sorted CD8+CD4-CCR7+CD45RA+ naive T cells. The CDR3 DNA sequence: TGTGCCAGCAGCTTGCCTACAGGGACAGGGGACTACGAGCAGTACTTC. This gives the protein CASSLPTGTGDYEQYF.